This TCR beta chain appears in the sequencing data of a study of a mutant IDH1 vaccine in newly diagnosed glioma. Profiling relied on immunoSEQ multiplex PCR, and the TCRdb table lists in-frame clones only, not all of them. The sample gives around 27,000 clones, 60% to 80% of which show up once; more than 7.5% is in the top ten. This clone was observed a few times. Its antigen is not identified. Germline V CDR1 and CDR2: SGHRS, YFSETQ. Trimming cost V 0 bases and J 2 bases; bases outside gene matches: 13. This CDR3 has 18 amino acids. Time point: week 11, during vaccination. In the vaccine, a single dose held 300 ug of the mutant IDH1 20-mer peptide, along with topical imiquimod.

The sequences come from PBMCs, collected from a glioma patient whose treatment included an IDH1 peptide vaccine. The sequence derives from a woman aged 18-35 years with glioma. The chain links TRBV5-1 to TRBJ2-7; 8 bases are shared with TRBD1. The CDR3 DNA reads TGCGCCAGCAGCTTGGTGACAGGGGAATTTGGGGGGACCTACGAGCAGTACTTC. Protein: CASSLVTGEFGGTYEQYF.